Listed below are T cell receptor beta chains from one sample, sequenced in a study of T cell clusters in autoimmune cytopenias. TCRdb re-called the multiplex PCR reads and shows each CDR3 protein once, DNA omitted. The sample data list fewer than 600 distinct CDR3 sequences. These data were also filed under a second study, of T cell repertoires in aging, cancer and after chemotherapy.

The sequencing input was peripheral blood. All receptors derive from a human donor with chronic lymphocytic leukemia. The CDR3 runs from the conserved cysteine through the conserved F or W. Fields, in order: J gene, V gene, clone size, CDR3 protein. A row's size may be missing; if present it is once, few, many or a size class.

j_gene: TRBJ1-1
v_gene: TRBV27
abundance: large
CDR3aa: CASSLGGNTEAFF

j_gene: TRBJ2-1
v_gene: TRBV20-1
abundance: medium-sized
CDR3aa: CSARPPGNEQFF

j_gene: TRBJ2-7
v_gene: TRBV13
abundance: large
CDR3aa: CASSSAALAGDWAYEQYF

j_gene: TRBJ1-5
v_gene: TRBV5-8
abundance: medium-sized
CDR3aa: CASSVTRHQPQHF

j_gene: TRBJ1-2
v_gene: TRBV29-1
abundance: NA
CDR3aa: CSVDRDSSFDYTF

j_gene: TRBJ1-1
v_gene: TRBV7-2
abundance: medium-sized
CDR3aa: CASTRGTLDTEAFF

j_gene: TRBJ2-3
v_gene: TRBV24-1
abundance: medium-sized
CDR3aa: CATSDVNTDTQYF

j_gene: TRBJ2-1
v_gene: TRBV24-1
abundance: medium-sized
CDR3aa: CATSAGGRMSNEQFF

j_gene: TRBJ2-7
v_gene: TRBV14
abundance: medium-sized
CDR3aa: CASSQEREPTYEQYF

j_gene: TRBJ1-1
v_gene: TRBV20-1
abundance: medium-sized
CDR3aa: CSARFGRRENTEAFF

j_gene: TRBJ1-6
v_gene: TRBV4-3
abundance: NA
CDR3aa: CASSLQEGTPLHF

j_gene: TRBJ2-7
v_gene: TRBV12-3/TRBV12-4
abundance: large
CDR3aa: CASSFSGFHEQYF

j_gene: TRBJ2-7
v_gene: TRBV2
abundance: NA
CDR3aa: CASTQQITYEQYF

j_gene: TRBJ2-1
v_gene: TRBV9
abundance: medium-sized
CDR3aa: CASSVSDREQFF

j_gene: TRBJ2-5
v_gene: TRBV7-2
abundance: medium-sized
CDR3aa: CASSLTGTPKTQYF

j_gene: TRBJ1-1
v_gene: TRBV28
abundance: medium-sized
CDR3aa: CASSLAANTEAFF

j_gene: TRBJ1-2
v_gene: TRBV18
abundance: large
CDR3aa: CASSQELQGAQGYTF

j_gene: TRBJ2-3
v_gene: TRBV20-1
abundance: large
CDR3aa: CSGGLRTGDLDTQYF

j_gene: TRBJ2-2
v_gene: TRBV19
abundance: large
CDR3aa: CASTLTGGHTNTGELFF

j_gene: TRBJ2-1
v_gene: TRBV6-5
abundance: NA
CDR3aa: CASSFGRADEQFF

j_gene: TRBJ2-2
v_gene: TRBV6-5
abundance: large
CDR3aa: CASSFGRAGTGELFF

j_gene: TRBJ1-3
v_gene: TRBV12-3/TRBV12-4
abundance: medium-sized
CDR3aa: CASTLLTGVGNTIYF

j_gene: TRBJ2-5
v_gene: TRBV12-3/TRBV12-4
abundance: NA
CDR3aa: CASSFRGEQETQYF

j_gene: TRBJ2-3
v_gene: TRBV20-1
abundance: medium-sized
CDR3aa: CSVAPSGRADTQYF

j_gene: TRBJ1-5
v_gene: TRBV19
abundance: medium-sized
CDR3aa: CASSIGGAGPQPQHF

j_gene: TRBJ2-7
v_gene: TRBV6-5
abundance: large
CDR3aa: CASSRLGTVPYEQYF

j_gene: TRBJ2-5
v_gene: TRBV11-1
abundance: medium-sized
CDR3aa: CASRGGGRGGETQYF

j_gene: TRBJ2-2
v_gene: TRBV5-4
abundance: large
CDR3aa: CASSLWGPGELFF

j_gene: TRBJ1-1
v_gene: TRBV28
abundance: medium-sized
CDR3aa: CASIATPGQQMNTEAFF

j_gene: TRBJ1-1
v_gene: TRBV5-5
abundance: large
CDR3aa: CASSLALDRPEAFF

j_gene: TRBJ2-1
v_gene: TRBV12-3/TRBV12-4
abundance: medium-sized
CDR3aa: CASSFGHHLYNEQFF

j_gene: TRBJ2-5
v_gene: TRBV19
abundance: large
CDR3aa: CASSIGPRGARETQYF

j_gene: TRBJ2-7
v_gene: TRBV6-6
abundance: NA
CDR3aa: CASSYSAGDRVTYEQYF

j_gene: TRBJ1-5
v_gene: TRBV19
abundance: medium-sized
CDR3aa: CASSIGRTGQYSNQPQHF

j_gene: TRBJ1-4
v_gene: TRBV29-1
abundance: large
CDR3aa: CSVEDRGGKEKLFF